This T cell receptor (beta chain) came from a study of blood T cells in healthy people across ages. In germline, CDR1 is SGHVS, CDR2 FNYEAQ. This CDR3 is 15 amino acids long. V shed 3 bases and J 4 bases; nucleotides not matched to a gene: 5. For the second PCR, which ran for roughly 7 to 11 cycles, a sample-barcoded 5' primer and a J-beta primer mix were used. A single record per CDR3 protein comes from TCRdb applying MiXCR to the 5' RACE reads. This table has some 890,000 distinct CDR3 sequences, roughly 28% appearing once. The sample was also linked to a second study, of T cells of mothers and their children.

This receptor was obtained from a middle-aged woman in good health. The sample comprised blood. The chain links TRBV7-6 to TRBJ2-1; 8 bases agree with TRBD2. In DNA form, the CDR3 reads TGTGCCAGCAGCTTGAAACGGGGGGGATACAATGAGCAGTTCTTC. Encoded protein: CASSLKRGGYNEQFF.